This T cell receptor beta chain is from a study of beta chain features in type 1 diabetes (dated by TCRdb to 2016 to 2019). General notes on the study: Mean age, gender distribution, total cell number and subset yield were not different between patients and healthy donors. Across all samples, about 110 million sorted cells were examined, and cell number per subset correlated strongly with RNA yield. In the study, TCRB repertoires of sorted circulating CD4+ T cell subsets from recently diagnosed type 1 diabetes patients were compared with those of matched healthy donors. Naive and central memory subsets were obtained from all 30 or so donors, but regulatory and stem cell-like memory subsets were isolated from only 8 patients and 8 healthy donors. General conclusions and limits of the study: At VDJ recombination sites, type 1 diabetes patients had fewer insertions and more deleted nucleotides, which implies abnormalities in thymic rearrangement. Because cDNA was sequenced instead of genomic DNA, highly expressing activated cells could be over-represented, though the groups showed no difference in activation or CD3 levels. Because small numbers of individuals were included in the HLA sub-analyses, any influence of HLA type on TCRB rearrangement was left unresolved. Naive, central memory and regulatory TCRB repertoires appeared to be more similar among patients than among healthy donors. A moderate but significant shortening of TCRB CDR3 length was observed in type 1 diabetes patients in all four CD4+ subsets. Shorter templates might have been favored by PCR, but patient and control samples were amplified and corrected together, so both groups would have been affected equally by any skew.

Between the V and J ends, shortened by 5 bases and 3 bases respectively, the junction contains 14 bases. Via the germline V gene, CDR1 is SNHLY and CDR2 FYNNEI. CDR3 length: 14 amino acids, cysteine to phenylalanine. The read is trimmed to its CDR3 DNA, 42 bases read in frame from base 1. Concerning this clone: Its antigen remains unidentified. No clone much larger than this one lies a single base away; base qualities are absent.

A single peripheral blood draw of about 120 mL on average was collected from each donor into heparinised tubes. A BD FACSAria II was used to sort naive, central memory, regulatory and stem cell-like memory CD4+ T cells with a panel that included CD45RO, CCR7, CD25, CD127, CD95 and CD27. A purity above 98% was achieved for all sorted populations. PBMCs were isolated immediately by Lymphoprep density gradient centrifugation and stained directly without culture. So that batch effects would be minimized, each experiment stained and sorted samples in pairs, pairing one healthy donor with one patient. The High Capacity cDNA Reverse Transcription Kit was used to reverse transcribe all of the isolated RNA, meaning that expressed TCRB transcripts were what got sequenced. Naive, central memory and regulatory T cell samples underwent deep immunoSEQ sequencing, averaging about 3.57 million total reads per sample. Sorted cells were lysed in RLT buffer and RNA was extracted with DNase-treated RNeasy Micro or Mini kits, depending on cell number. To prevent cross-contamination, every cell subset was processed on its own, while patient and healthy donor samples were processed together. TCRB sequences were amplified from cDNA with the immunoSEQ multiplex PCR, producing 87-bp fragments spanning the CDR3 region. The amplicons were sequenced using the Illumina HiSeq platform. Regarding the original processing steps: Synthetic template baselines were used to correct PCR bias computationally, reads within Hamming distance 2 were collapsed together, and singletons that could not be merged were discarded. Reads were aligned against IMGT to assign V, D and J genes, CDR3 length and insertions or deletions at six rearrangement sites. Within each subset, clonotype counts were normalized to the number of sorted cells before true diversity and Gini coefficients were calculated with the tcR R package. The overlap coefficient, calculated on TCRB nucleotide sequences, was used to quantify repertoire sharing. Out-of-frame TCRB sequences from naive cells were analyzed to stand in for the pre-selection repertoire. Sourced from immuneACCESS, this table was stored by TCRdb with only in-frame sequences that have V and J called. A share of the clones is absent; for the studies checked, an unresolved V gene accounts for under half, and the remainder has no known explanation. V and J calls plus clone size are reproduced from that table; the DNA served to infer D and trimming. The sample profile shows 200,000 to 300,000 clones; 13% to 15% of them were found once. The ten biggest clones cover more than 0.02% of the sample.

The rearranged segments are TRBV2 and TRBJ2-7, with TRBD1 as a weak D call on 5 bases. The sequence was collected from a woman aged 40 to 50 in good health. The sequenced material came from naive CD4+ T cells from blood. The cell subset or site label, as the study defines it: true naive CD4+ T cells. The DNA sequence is TGTGCCAGCAGTCGCGTCCCAGGGATCTACGAGCAGTACTTC. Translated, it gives CASSRVPGIYEQYF.